One sample yielded the 26 T cell receptor beta chains listed below, sequenced in a study of blood T cell repertoires in COVID-19. Method: immunoSEQ multiplex PCR; TCRdb's copy keeps in-frame clones and lacks some. The table lists about 300,000 clones, 70% to 90% of them singletons. Sequenced material: PBMCs or T cells enriched from blood (not recorded which). The receptors come from a woman between 18 and 29 years old who had recovered from COVID-19.

This clone appeared once. The chain links TRBV7-3 to TRBJ1-2; 7 positions agree with TRBD1. Germline V gene data show CDR1 as SGHTA and CDR2 as FQGTGA. J gave up 6 bases and V 6 bases, and 13 bases lay outside the gene matches. This CDR3 is 15 amino acids long. In DNA, the CDR3 is TGTGCCAGCAGAGGGGGACAGTCCCCCCACCATGGCTACACCTTC. It codes for CASRGGQSPHHGYTF.

The CDR3 protein is CASSGGRASYNEQFF. CDR3 coding DNA: TGTGCCAGCAGTGGTGGCAGGGCCTCCTACAATGAGCAGTTCTTC. The chain uses TRBV2 and TRBJ2-1; D perhaps matches TRBD1 (5 bases). Germline V gene data show CDR1 as SNHLY and CDR2 as FYNNEI. This CDR3 contains 15 residues. V was clipped by 4 bases and J by 0 bases, with 10 bases between them.

The chain has TRBV6-1 and TRBJ1-6; a weak D match, TRBD1 (5 bases). Deletions cut 3 bases from V and 10 bases from J, with 10 bases between. Germline values: CDR1 MNHNS, CDR2 SASEGT. There are 13 residues in the CDR3. CDR3 nucleotide sequence: TGTGCCAGCAGTGAGAGGGAGGGGTCACCCCTCCACTTT. This codes for CASSEREGSPLHF.

The chain employs TRBV3-1 (or the pseudogene TRBV3-2) and TRBJ1-6, with D possibly TRBD1 on 5 matching bases. CDR1 and CDR2 from the germline V gene are LGHDT and YNNKEL (reference sequence). The CDR3 totals 16 residues. The V gene lost 0 bases and the J gene lost 7 bases, with 13 bases spanning the gap. The CDR3 here is CASSQDRGLRNSPLHF. In DNA, the CDR3 is TGTGCCAGCAGCCAAGATCGGGGACTCCGGAATTCACCCCTCCACTTT.

J is TRBJ2-5 and V is TRBV7-9; 10 nucleotides match TRBD2. After removal of 7 bases from V and 1 base from J, the junction contained 6 bases not matched to a gene. This CDR3 spans 15 amino acids. Germline CDR1 is SEHNR and CDR2 is FQNEAQ (reference sequence). This CDR3 reads CASTAAGGTQETQYF. In DNA, the CDR3 is TGTGCCAGCACTGCAGCGGGGGGGACCCAAGAGACCCAGTACTTC.

The chain links TRBV7-8 to TRBJ1-6; 8 bases fit TRBD1. V lost 4 bases to trimming and J lost 10 bases; unmatched junction nucleotides: 9. Germline V CDR1 and CDR2: SGHVS, FQNEAQ. The CDR3 runs to 15 residues. In DNA form, the CDR3 reads TGTGCCAGCAGCTCATTGGGGACAGGAGAGTCACCCCTCCACTTT. As protein: CASSSLGTGESPLHF.

This clone was seen only once. The chain joins TRBV25-1 to TRBJ1-2; the match to TRBD1 covers 7 bases. CDR3 length equals 14 residues. Germline trimming cut 4 bases from V and 2 bases from J; bases unmatched to any gene: 4. CDR1 and CDR2 from the germline V gene are MGHDK and SYGVNS. CDR3 sequence (DNA): TGTGCCAGCAGTGGGATGACAGGGAACTATGGCTACACCTTC. This encodes CASSGMTGNYGYTF.

V gene TRBV27 combines with J gene TRBJ1-2; 7 positions agree with TRBD1. Germline V CDR1 and CDR2: MNHEY, SMNVEV (reference sequence). The CDR3 consists of 13 residues. Unmatched junction bases numbered 2, after V lost 2 bases and J lost 5 bases. CDR3 coding DNA: TGTGCCAGCAGTTTAGGGACAGCTTATGGCTACACCTTC. Translation: CASSLGTAYGYTF.

The chain employs TRBV6-2 or TRBV6-3 and TRBJ2-7; D is unclear. V lost 0 bases and J 0 bases, leaving 6 bases between the germline ends. CDR1 and CDR2 (germline): MNHEY, SVGEGT. The length of the CDR3 is 14 residues. CDR3 sequence: CASSYSPSSYEQYF. In DNA form, the CDR3 reads TGTGCCAGCAGTTACTCACCCAGCTCCTACGAGCAGTACTTC.

The chain recombines TRBV5-4 with TRBJ1-4; D gene uncertain. Looked up from germline, CDR1 is SGHNT and CDR2 is YYREEE (reference sequence). There are 14 residues in the CDR3. V shed 0 bases and J shed 8 bases, with 11 bases lying between them. The CDR3 sequence: CASSLDGLAEKLFF. For the CDR3, the DNA is TGTGCCAGCAGCTTGGACGGACTCGCGGAAAAACTGTTTTTT. Full variable domain (missing parts from reference TRBV5-4 and TRBJ1-4): ETGVTQSPTHLIKTRGQQVTLRCSSQSGHNTVSWYQQALGQGPQFIFQYYREEENGRGNFPPRFSGLQFPNYSSELNVNALELDDSALYLCASSLDGLAEKLFFGSGTQLSVL.

This chain connects TRBV11-2 to TRBJ1-1; D is undetermined. Trimming cost V 4 bases and J 0 bases, with 12 bases left between them. Germline CDR1 is SGHAT and CDR2 is FQNNGV. This CDR3 spans 15 amino acids. The CDR3 here is CASSSRTEMNTEAFF. The CDR3 DNA is TGTGCCAGCAGCTCTAGGACTGAGATGAACACTGAAGCTTTCTTT.

The V and J genes are TRBV21-1 and TRBJ1-2; the tabulated D call, TRBD1, remains unverified against the DNA. TRBV21-1 counts as a pseudogene. The CDR3 totals 17 residues. The CDR3 sequence is CASSKKMEQGENYGYTF. CDR3 nucleotide sequence: TGTGCCAGCAGCAAAAAGATGGAACAGGGCGAAAACTATGGCTACACCTTC.

This clone has just one count. In nucleotides, the CDR3 is TGTGCCAGTAGCATGCCGGGAGCAGGGGGCCTAAACATTCAGTACTTC. It is translated as CASSMPGAGGLNIQYF. This chain connects TRBV19 to TRBJ2-4; 8 nucleotides align to TRBD1. The CDR3 contains 16 residues. Per germline, CDR1 LNHDA and CDR2 SQIVND (reference sequence). Trimming at V came to 6 bases and at J to 6 bases, leaving 13 bases not matched to a gene.

CDR3 DNA: TGTGCCATCTCCTCAACAGGTGGCTACACCTTC. This translates into CAISSTGGYTF. The rearrangement uses TRBV10-3 and TRBJ1-2, with D possibly being TRBD1 (5 bases). Germline-derived CDR1 and CDR2 are ENHRY and SYGVKD. This CDR3 is built from 11 residues. The V end lost 8 bases, the J end lost 7 bases, and 11 bases lay between the germline ends.

This rearrangement joins TRBV29-1 to TRBJ1-3; 10 positions agree with TRBD1. V lost 6 bases, J lost 2 bases, and 13 bases stayed unmatched. CDR1 and CDR2 from the germline V gene are SQVTM and ANQGSEA. The CDR3 is 17 residues long. This CDR3 reads CSVGEGQGFTPGNTIYF. Here the CDR3 DNA reads TGCAGCGTCGGAGAGGGACAGGGGTTCACACCTGGAAACACCATATATTTT.

This rearrangement joins TRBV4-1 to TRBJ2-3; 7 nucleotides agree with TRBD2. The CDR3 has 15 amino acids. Germline CDR1 MGHRA, CDR2 YSYEKL. V trimming: 6 bases; J trimming: 3 bases; junction bases outside the gene matches: 9. CDR3: CASSPYGGGTDTQYF. The CDR3 bases are TGCGCCAGCAGTCCGTATGGCGGGGGAACAGATACGCAGTATTTT.

This clone has only one observation. The rearrangement links TRBV12-3 or TRBV12-4 to TRBJ1-2; TRBD1 might be the D (6 bases). The CDR3 contains 12 residues. V lost 5 bases to trimming and J lost 5 bases, with 9 bases between them. The CDR3, as DNA: TGTGCCAGCAGTACACAGGGTTATGGCTACACCTTC. It is translated as CASSTQGYGYTF.

The chain joins TRBV6-5 to TRBJ1-2; D not certain. The V gene's germline CDR1 is MNHEY and CDR2 SVGAGI. This CDR3 is 14 amino acids long. The V end was cut by 5 bases, the J end by 3 bases, with 13 bases between. In DNA form, the CDR3 reads TGTGCCAGCAGTACGGCGATAGGAGACTATGGCTACACCTTC. This sequence encodes CASSTAIGDYGYTF.

The genes are TRBV10-3 and TRBJ2-5; D is perhaps TRBD1 (6 bases). Germline V gives CDR1 ENHRY, CDR2 SYGVKD. Between the trimmed V and J ends, which lost 0 bases and 1 base, there was a span of 9 bases. The CDR3 totals 15 residues. Here the CDR3 DNA reads TGTGCCATCAGTGAGTCGGGGGCCTCCCAAGAGACCCAGTACTTC. It yields the protein CAISESGASQETQYF.

This clone appeared a single time. The genes are TRBV30 and TRBJ1-1, with D uncertain. Trimming shortened V by 0 bases and J by 1 base, and 18 bases separated the two germline ends. The CDR3 covers 17 residues. Germline lookup yields CDR1 GTSNPN and CDR2 SVGIG (reference sequence). CDR3 loop: CAWSVRSLQVKNTEAFF. The CDR3 nucleotides read TGTGCCTGGAGTGTACGTTCCCTTCAGGTTAAGAACACTGAAGCTTTCTTT.

The V gene is TRBV6-6, the J gene TRBJ1-1; perhaps TRBD1 as D (5 bases). Germline V CDR1 and CDR2: MNHNY, SVGAGI (reference sequence). The CDR3 contains 12 residues. Trimming cost V 5 bases and J 6 bases, with 10 bases left between them. The CDR3, as DNA: TGTGCCAGCAGTATGGAAGGGGCTGAAGCTTTCTTT. It codes for CASSMEGAEAFF.

This chain connects TRBV30 to TRBJ1-2, with 8 bases matching TRBD1. Trimming cost V 8 bases and J 7 bases; bases outside gene matches: 12. The CDR3 totals 13 residues. CDR1 and CDR2 from the germline V gene are GTSNPN and SVGIG (reference sequence). For the CDR3, the DNA is TGTGCCGGTGCCTCCGGACAGGGAGGTGGCTACACCTTC. Translated, it gives CAGASGQGGGYTF.

The V and J genes are TRBV19 and TRBJ2-2, with 7 bases matching TRBD2. CDR1 and CDR2 (germline): LNHDA, SQIVND (reference sequence). The CDR3 is 17 residues long. After removal of 3 bases from V and 3 bases from J, the junction contained 10 bases not matched to a gene. The CDR3 region has the DNA TGTGCCAGTAGTATGGAGGGCGGGAGTGCGGACACCGGGGAGCTGTTTTTT. It translates to CASSMEGGSADTGELFF. The whole variable domain, remainder taken from reference TRBV19 and TRBJ2-2, is DGGITQSPKYLFRKEGQNVTLSCEQNLNHDAMYWYRQDPGQGLRLIYYSQIVNDFQKGDIAEGYSVSREKKESFPLTVTSAQKNPTAFYLCASSMEGGSADTGELFFGEGSRLTVL.

The rearrangement links TRBV5-5 to TRBJ2-7; TRBD1 matches 10 bases. CDR1 and CDR2 (germline): SGHKS, YYEKEE (reference sequence). This CDR3 has 14 amino acids. The V gene end was trimmed by 3 bases and the J gene end by 6 bases; junction bases not matched to a gene: 6. The CDR3 protein is CASSWTGGSIEQYF. Written as DNA, the CDR3 is TGTGCCAGCAGCTGGACAGGGGGGTCCATCGAGCAGTACTTC.

This chain links TRBV4-2 with TRBJ2-7, with 10 nucleotides matching TRBD1. Trimming removed 3 bases from V and 3 bases from J; junction bases left unmatched: 8. Germline V gene sequence: CDR1 LGHNA, CDR2 YNFKEQ. This CDR3 is built from 16 residues. CDR3 loop: CASSQWTGGGLYEQYF. The CDR3 bases are TGTGCCAGCAGCCAGTGGACAGGGGGGGGACTCTACGAGCAGTACTTC.

The CDR3 sequence: CASSQQGARTDTQYF. The CDR3 DNA reads as TGCGCCAGCAGCCAGCAGGGGGCGCGAACAGATACGCAGTATTTT. This sequence joins TRBV4-1 and TRBJ2-3, with TRBD1 matching 8 bases. Germline assignment: CDR1 MGHRA and CDR2 YSYEKL. Germline trimming cut 3 bases from V and 3 bases from J; bases unmatched to any gene: 5. The CDR3 consists of 15 residues.